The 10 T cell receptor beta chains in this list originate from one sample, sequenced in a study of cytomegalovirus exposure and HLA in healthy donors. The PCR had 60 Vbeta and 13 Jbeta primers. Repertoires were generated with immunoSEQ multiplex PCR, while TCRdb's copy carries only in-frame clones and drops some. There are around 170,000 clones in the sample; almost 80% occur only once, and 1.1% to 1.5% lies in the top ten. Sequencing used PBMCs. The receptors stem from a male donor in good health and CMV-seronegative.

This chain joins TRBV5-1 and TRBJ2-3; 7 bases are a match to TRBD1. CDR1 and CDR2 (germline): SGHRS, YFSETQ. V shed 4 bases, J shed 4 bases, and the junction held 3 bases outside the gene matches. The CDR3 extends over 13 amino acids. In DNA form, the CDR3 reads TGCGCCAGCAGCCCTACAGGGGCAGATACGCAGTATTTT. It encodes CASSPTGADTQYF.

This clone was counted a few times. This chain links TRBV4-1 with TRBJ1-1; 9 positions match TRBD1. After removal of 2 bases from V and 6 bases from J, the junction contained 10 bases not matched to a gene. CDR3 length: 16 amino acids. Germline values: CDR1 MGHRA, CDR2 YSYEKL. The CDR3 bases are TGCGCCAGCAGCCAACCCGGGACAGGGAATTTTCCTGAAGCTTTCTTT. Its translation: CASSQPGTGNFPEAFF.

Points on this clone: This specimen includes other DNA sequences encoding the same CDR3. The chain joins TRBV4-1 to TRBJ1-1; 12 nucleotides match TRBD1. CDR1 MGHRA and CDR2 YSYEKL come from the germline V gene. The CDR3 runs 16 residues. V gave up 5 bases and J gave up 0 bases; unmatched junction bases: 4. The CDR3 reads CASSTGQGALNTEAFF. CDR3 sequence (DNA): TGCGCCAGCAGCACGGGACAGGGGGCTTTGAACACTGAAGCTTTCTTT.

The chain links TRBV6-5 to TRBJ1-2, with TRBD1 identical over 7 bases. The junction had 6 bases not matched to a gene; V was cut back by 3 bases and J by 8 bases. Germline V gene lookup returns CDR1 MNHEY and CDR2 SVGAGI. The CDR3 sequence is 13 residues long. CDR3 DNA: TGTGCCAGCAGTTATCGGGACAGAGGCGGCTACACCTTC. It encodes CASSYRDRGGYTF.

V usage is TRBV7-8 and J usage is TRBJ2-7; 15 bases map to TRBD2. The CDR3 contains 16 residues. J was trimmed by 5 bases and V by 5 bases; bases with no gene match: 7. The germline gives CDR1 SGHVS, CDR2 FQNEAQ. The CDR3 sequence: CASSHGLAGGPDEQYF. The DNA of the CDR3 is TGTGCCAGCAGCCACGGACTAGCGGGAGGGCCCGACGAGCAGTACTTC. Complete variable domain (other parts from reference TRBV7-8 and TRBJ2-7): GAGVSQSPRYKVAKRGQDVALRCDPISGHVSLFWYQQALGQGPEFLTYFQNEAQLDKSGLPSDRFFAERPEGSVSTLKIQRTQQEDSAVYLCASSHGLAGGPDEQYFGPGTRLTVT.

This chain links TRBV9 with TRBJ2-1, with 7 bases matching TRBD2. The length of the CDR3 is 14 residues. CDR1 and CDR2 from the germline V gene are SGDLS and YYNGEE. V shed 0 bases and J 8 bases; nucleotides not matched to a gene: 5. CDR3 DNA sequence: TGTGCCAGCAGCGTAGCGACTAGCTTCGATGAGCAGTTCTTC. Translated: CASSVATSFDEQFF.

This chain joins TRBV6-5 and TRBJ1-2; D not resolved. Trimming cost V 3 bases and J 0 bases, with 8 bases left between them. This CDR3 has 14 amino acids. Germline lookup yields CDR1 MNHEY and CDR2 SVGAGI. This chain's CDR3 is CASSYGSANYGYTF. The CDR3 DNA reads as TGTGCCAGCAGTTATGGCTCAGCTAACTATGGCTACACCTTC.

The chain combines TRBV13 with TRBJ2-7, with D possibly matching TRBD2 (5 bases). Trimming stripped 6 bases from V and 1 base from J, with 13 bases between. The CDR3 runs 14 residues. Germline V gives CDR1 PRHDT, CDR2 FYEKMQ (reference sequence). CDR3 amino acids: CASSRGRPSYEQYF. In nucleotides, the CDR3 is TGTGCCAGCAGTAGAGGGCGGCCGTCCTACGAGCAGTACTTC. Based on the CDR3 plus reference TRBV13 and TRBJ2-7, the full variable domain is AAGVIQSPRHLIKEKRETATLKCYPIPRHDTVYWYQQGPGQDPQFLISFYEKMQSDKGSIPDRFSAQQFSDYHSELNMSSLELGDSALYFCASSRGRPSYEQYFGPGTRLTVT.

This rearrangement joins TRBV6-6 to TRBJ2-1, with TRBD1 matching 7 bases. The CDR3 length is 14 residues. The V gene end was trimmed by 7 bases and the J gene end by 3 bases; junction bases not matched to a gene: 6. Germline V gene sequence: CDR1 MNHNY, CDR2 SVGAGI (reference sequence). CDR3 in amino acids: CASNDRDHYNEQFF. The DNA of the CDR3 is TGTGCCAGCAATGACAGGGACCACTACAATGAGCAGTTCTTC.

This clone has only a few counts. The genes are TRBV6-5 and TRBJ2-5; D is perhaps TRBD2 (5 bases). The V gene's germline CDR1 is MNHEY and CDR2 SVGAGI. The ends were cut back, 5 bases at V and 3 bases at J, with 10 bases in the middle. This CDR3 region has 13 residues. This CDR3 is CASSRGLKETQYF. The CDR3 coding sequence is TGTGCCAGCAGTCGCGGACTGAAAGAGACCCAGTACTTC.